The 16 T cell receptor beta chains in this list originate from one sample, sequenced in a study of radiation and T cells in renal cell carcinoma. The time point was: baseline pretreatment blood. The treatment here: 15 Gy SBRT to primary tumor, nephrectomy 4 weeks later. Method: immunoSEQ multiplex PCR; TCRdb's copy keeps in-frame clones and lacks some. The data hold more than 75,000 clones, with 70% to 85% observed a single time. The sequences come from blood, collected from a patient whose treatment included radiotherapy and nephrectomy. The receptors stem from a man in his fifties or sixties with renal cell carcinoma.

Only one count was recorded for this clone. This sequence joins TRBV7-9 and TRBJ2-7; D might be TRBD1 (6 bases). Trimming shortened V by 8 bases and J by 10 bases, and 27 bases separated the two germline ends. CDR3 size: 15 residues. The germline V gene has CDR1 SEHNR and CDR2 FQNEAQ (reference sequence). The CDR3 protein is CASSQPTAGAPLQYF. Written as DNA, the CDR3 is TGTGCCAGCTCCCAACCAACAGCAGGGGCCCCCCTCCAGTACTTC.

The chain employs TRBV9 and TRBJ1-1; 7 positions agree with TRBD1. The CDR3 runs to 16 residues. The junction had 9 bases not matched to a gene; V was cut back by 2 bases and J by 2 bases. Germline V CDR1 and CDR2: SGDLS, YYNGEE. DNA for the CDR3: TGTGCCAGCAGCGTTTCGCCCCAGGGGGGCAACACTGAAGCTTTCTTT. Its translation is CASSVSPQGGNTEAFF.

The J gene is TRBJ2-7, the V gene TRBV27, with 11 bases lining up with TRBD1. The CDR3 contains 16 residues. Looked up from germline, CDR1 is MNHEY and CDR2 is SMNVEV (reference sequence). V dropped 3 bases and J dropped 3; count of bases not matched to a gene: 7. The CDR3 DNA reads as TGTGCCAGCAGTTTCTCCGCCGGGACAGGGGGCTACGAGCAGTACTTC. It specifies CASSFSAGTGGYEQYF.

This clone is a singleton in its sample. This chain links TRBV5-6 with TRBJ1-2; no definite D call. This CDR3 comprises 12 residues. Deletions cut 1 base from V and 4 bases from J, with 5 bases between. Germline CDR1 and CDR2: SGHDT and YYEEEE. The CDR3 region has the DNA TGTGCCAGCAGCTTGTCTGGCTATGGCTACACCTTC. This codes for CASSLSGYGYTF.

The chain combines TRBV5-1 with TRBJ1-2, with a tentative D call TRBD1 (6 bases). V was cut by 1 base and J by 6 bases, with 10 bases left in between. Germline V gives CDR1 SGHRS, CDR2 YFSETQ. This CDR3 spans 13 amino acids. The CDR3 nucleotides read TGCGCCAGCAGCTTGCCAGGGGAAGATGGCTACACCTTC. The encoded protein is CASSLPGEDGYTF.

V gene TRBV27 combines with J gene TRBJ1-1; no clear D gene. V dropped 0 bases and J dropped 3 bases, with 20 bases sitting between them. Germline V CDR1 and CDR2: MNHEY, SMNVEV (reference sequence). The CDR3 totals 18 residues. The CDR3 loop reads CASSLSPRLGLPHTEAFF. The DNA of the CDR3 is TGTGCCAGCAGTTTATCCCCCCGACTTGGATTACCCCACACTGAAGCTTTCTTT.

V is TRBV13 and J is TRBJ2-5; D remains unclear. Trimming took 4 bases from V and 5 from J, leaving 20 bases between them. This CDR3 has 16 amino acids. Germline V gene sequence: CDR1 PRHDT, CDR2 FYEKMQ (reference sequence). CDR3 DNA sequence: TGTGCCAGCAGCTCATGGCGGAGTGGCAGAAGGGAGACCCAGTACTTC. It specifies CASSSWRSGRRETQYF.

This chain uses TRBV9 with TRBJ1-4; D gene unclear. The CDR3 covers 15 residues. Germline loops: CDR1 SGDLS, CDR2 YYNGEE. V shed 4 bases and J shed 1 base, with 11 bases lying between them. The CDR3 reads CASSQMAGTNEKLFF. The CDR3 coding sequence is TGTGCCAGCAGCCAGATGGCAGGAACTAATGAAAAACTGTTTTTT.

The CDR3 protein is CASSVNTLLAGPNEQFF. The CDR3 DNA sequence: TGTGCCAGCAGCGTAAACACCCTCCTAGCGGGCCCAAATGAGCAGTTCTTC. The J gene is TRBJ2-1, the V gene TRBV9, with TRBD2 matching over 8 bases. The CDR3 runs to 17 residues. The germline CDR1 and CDR2 sequences are SGDLS and YYNGEE. The V and J ends lost 1 base and 7 bases, in that order; junction bases with no gene match: 13.

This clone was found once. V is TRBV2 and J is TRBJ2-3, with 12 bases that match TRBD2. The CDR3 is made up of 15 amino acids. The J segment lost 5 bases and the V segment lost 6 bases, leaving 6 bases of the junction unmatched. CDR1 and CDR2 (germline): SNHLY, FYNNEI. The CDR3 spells CASRILAGGRDTQYF. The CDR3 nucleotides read TGTGCCAGCAGGATACTAGCGGGAGGACGAGATACGCAGTATTTT.

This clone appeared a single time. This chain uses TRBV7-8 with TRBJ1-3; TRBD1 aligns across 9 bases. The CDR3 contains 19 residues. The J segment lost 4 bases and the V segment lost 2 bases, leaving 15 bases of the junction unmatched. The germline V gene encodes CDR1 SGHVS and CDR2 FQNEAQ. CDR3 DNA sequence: TGTGCCAGCAGCTTAAGGACCAGGACAGGGGCTTATTCGGGAAACACCATATATTTT. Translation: CASSLRTRTGAYSGNTIYF.

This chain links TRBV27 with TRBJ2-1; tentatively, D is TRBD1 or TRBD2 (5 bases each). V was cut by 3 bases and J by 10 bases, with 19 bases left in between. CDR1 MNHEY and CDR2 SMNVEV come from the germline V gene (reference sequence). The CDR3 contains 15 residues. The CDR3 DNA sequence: TGTGCCAGCAGTTTCCTCCGACAGACGGGAATGGAGCAGTTCTTC. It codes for CASSFLRQTGMEQFF.

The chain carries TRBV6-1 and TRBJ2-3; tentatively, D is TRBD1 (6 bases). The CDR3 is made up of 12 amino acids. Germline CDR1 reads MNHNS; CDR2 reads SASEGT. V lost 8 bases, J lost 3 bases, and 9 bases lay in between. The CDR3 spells CASVRGTDTQYF. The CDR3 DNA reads TGTGCCAGCGTCAGGGGAACAGATACGCAGTATTTT.

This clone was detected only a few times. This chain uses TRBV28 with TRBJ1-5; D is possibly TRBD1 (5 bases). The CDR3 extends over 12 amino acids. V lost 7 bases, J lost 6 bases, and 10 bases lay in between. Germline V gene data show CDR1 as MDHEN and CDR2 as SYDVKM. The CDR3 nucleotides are TGTGCCAGCACTAAGGGGATTCAGCCCCAGCATTTT. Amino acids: CASTKGIQPQHF.

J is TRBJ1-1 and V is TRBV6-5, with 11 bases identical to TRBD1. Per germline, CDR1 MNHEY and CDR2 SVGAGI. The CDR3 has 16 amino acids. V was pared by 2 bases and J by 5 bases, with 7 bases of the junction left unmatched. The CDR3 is CASSYPRTGGNTEAFF. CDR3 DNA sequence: TGTGCCAGCAGTTACCCCCGGACAGGGGGCAATACTGAAGCTTTCTTT.

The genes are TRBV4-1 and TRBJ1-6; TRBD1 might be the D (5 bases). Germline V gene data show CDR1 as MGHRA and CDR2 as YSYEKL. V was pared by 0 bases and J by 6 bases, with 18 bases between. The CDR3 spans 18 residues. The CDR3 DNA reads TGCGCCAGCAGCCAAGACTACGGGACCGGAGGGGTTAATTCACCCCTCCACTTT. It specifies CASSQDYGTGGVNSPLHF.